This T cell receptor (beta chain) was observed in a study of monozygotic twins with inflammatory bowel disease. Every donor provided one blood sample measuring approximately 2.5 ml. The CDR3 has 12 amino acids. Germline V gene sequence: CDR1 LGHDT, CDR2 YNNKEL (reference sequence). Every TCR library drew on about 3.5 ug of total RNA. The unique tags termed UMIs, each holding a 6-nucleotide sample barcode, were added by means of template switching. TCRdb reworked the 5' RACE reads into one entry per CDR3 protein, no DNA. The repertoire table contains 300,000 to 400,000 distinct CDR3 sequences. Input material: blood. This sequence originates from a human donor with ulcerative colitis or Crohn's disease, or a healthy co-twin of an affected twin (not recorded which). The chain is built from TRBV3-1 and TRBJ2-7. The CDR3 sequence is CASSQKGYEQYF.